These 6 T cell receptor beta chains share one sample of origin, sequenced in a study of blood T cell repertoires in COVID-19. The method was immunoSEQ multiplex PCR; TCRdb's version includes in-frame clones alone and lacks a portion of them. This table holds more than 95,000 clones, 75% to 95% found once. The sample consisted of peripheral blood. Every receptor here comes from a human donor in a cohort sampled during active COVID-19.

This chain uses TRBV12-3 or TRBV12-4 with TRBJ1-1; a weak D match, TRBD1 (5 bases). V gave up 3 bases and J gave up 5 bases, with 7 bases separating them. This CDR3 spans 12 amino acids. The CDR3 region is CASSFSGTEAFF. As DNA, the CDR3 is TGTGCCAGCAGTTTCTCAGGGACTGAAGCTTTCTTT.

The chain carries TRBV5-7 and TRBJ2-7, with 7 positions matching TRBD1. TRBV5-7 qualifies as an ORF whose function is uncertain. Trimming removed 4 bases from V and 5 bases from J; junction bases left unmatched: 12. CDR3 length: 15 amino acids. The CDR3 DNA sequence: TGTGCCAGCAGCGAAATCTCGGGGACAGCGGACGAGCAGTACTTC. Translating gives CASSEISGTADEQYF.

This rearrangement joins TRBV14 to TRBJ2-7; D possibly corresponds to TRBD2 (6 bases). V was trimmed by 5 bases and J by 5 bases, leaving 13 bases between them. Germline V CDR1 and CDR2: SGHDN, FVKESK. The CDR3 has 13 amino acids. CDR3 sequence (DNA): TGTGCCAGCAGCTCCCTGGCGGGGAACGAGCAGTACTTC. Translating gives CASSSLAGNEQYF.

The chain couples TRBV9 to TRBJ2-7; 10 positions agree with TRBD1. The V gene's germline CDR1 is SGDLS and CDR2 YYNGEE. The length of the CDR3 is 13 residues. V was clipped by 3 bases and J by 5 bases; unmatched bases: 2. Written as DNA, the CDR3 is TGTGCCAGCAGCGCAGGGACAGGGGACGAGCAGTACTTC. Encoded protein: CASSAGTGDEQYF.

J is TRBJ1-2 and V is TRBV12-3 or TRBV12-4, with D possibly being TRBD1 (5 bases). The CDR3 is 13 residues long. V lost 2 bases to trimming and J lost 8 bases, with 12 bases between them. Written as DNA, the CDR3 is TGTGCCAGCAGTTTATGGGGCGGGGACGGCTACACCTTC. Protein product: CASSLWGGDGYTF.

CDR3 sequence (DNA): TGTGCCAGCAGTTACGCGCCCTCGGGAGTTGGCTTACCGAGCACAGATACGCAGTATTTT. The encoded protein is CASSYAPSGVGLPSTDTQYF. The rearrangement links TRBV6-2 or TRBV6-3 to TRBJ2-3, with D maybe TRBD2 (6 bases). The germline CDR1 and CDR2 sequences are MNHEY and SVGEGT. This CDR3 region has 20 residues. Deletions cut 2 bases from V and 0 bases from J, with 24 bases between.